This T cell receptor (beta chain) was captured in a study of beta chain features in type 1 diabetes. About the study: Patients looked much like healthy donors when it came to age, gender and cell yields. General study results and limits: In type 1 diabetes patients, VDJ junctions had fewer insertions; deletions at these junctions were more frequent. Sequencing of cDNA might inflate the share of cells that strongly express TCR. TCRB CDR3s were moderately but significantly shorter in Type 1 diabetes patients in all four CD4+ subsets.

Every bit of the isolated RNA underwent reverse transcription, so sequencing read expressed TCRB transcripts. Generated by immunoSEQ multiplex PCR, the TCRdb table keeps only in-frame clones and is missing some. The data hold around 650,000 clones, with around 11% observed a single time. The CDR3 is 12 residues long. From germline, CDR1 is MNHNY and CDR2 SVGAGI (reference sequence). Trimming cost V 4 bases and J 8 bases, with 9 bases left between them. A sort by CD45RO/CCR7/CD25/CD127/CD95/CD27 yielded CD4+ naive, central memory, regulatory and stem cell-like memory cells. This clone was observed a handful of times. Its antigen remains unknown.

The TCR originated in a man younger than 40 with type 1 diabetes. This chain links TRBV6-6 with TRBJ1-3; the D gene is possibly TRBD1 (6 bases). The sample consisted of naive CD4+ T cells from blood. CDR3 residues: CASSLQGDTIYF. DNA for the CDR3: TGTGCCAGCAGTTTACAGGGAGACACCATATATTTT.